The T cell receptor (beta chain) under discussion was sequenced for a study of CD8+CD57+ T cells in acquired aplastic anemia. This CDR3 is 18 amino acids long. Trimming pared 1 base from V and 2 bases from J, leaving 21 bases between. Germline CDR1 SGHDN, CDR2 FVKESK. This clonotype was recorded at least ten times. Its antigen is currently unknown. Findings and caveats of the study: More than 25 was the count of CD8+ CDR3 sequences that patients shared with controls.

Genomic DNA served as template for TCR beta VDJ and CDR3 profiling. Using its own MiXCR run on the reads, TCRdb lists one record per CDR3 protein. The repertoire holds 150,000 to 200,000 distinct CDR3 sequences, with over 60% as singletons. This TCR was recovered from a human donor with severe aplastic anemia or a healthy control (not recorded which). The rearrangement links TRBV14 to TRBJ2-7, with a tentative D call TRBD1 (6 bases). The sample comprised sorted CD4+, CD8+, or CD8+CD57+ T cells (not recorded which) from PBMCs. In DNA form, the CDR3 reads TGTGCCAGCAGCCAAGCAGAAGATTGGGGGCTGGCACCCTACGAGCAGTACTTC. The encoded protein is CASSQAEDWGLAPYEQYF.